This T cell receptor (beta chain) was identified in a study of blood T cell repertoires in COVID-19. V was pared by 6 bases and J by 1 base, with 7 bases of the junction left unmatched. Germline CDR1 and CDR2: SGHTA and FQGNSA. The CDR3 consists of 15 residues. Produced via immunoSEQ multiplex PCR; TCRdb's table is partial and in-frame only. The data hold about 210,000 clones, with about 91% observed a single time. A single count supports this clone. The chain joins TRBV7-2 to TRBJ1-1; 8 nucleotides line up with TRBD1. The sequence was collected from a woman aged 40 to 50 with acute COVID-19. The sample comprised PBMCs or T cells enriched from blood (not recorded which). The CDR3 region is CASRSGGFRNTEAFF. The DNA of the CDR3 is TGTGCCAGCAGATCAGGGGGCTTTAGGAACACTGAAGCTTTCTTT.